These 17 T cell receptor beta chains originate from one sample sequenced in a study of blood T cell repertoires in COVID-19. Data came from immunoSEQ multiplex PCR; TCRdb stores just in-frame clones and leaves some out. Among 250,000 to 300,000 clones, around 87% were seen once, and the ten largest hold over 5%. The specimen sequenced was peripheral blood. These receptors came from a woman between 55 and 75 years old with COVID-19, enrolled during active disease.

The chain employs TRBV7-9 and TRBJ1-2; tentative D call: TRBD1 (5 bases). This CDR3 is built from 12 residues. The germline V and J ends were trimmed by 1 base and 6 bases, with 6 bases remaining between them. Germline V CDR1 and CDR2: SEHNR, FQNEAQ (reference sequence). For the CDR3, the DNA is TGTGCCAGCAGCTTAGGGGGCGATGGCTACACCTTC. Translation: CASSLGGDGYTF.

The chain carries TRBV30 and TRBJ1-1, with a weak D call TRBD1 (5 bases). Germline assignment: CDR1 GTSNPN and CDR2 SVGIG (reference sequence). V was cut by 1 base and J by 11 bases, with 17 bases left in between. This CDR3 has 13 residues. The CDR3 reads CAWSADTGFEAFF. The CDR3 DNA sequence: TGTGCCTGGAGTGCGGACACCGGCTTCGAGGCTTTCTTT.

The count of this clone is one. This chain connects TRBV28 to TRBJ1-5; 8 bases fit TRBD1. V lost 5 bases, J lost 3 bases, and 6 bases stayed unmatched. The CDR3 loop spans 15 amino acids. Germline V gives CDR1 MDHEN, CDR2 SYDVKM. The CDR3 spells CASSIEDRDNQPQHF. The CDR3 coding sequence is TGTGCCAGCAGTATCGAGGACAGGGACAATCAGCCCCAGCATTTT.

The chain couples TRBV4-3 to TRBJ2-3, with D perhaps matching TRBD1 (6 bases). The CDR3 spans 15 residues. V lost 0 bases to trimming and J lost 4 bases, with 11 bases between them. The V gene's germline CDR1 is LGHNA and CDR2 YSLEER. The DNA of the CDR3 is TGCGCCAGCAGCCAAGACAGGGGAAGCGCAGATACGCAGTATTTT. Translated: CASSQDRGSADTQYF.

This chain connects TRBV5-1 to TRBJ2-5; TRBD1 matches at 8 bases. CDR1 is SGHRS and CDR2 is YFSETQ in the germline V gene. CDR3 length: 15 amino acids. Trimming took 4 bases from V and 2 from J; bases not matched to a gene: 7. The CDR3 reads CASSQRTGWQETQYF. The CDR3 DNA follows: TGCGCCAGCAGCCAAAGGACAGGGTGGCAAGAGACCCAGTACTTC.

This chain uses TRBV3-1 (or the pseudogene TRBV3-2) with TRBJ1-6, with a weak D call TRBD1 (5 bases). CDR1 and CDR2 from the germline V gene are LGHDT and YNNKEL (reference sequence). The germline V and J ends were trimmed by 6 bases and 7 bases, with 13 bases remaining between them. The CDR3 is made up of 14 amino acids. Here the CDR3 DNA reads TGTGCCAGCAGACGCGGGACGGAGAATTCACCCCTCCACTTT. It codes for CASRRGTENSPLHF.

The V call is TRBV19, the J call TRBJ1-5; D unresolved. Germline CDR1 is LNHDA and CDR2 is SQIVND (reference sequence). The CDR3 has 13 amino acids. V lost 4 bases, J lost 5 bases, and 9 bases lay in between. The CDR3 nucleotides read TGTGCCAGTAGTACGCCCGGTGATCAGCCCCAGCATTTT. Translation: CASSTPGDQPQHF.

The chain has TRBV6-5 and TRBJ1-1; D gene ambiguous. Trimming shortened V by 5 bases and J by 5 bases, and 15 bases separated the two germline ends. This CDR3 spans 14 amino acids. Germline CDR1 is MNHEY and CDR2 is SVGAGI. Written as DNA, the CDR3 is TGTGCCAGCAGTCGTGATGGGCAGAATACTGAAGCTTTCTTT. Translation gives CASSRDGQNTEAFF.

This chain links TRBV25-1 with TRBJ1-1, with D maybe TRBD1 (6 bases). The length of the CDR3 is 16 residues. V was shortened by 4 bases and J by 0 bases, with 15 bases between the two germline ends. From germline, CDR1 is MGHDK and CDR2 SYGVNS. The CDR3 region is CASSAHPRGMNTEAFF. Written as DNA, the CDR3 is TGTGCCAGCAGTGCGCACCCCAGGGGCATGAACACTGAAGCTTTCTTT. The full variable domain, its missing parts supplied by reference TRBV25-1 and TRBJ1-1, is EADIYQTPRYLVIGTGKKITLECSQTMGHDKMYWYQQDPGMELHLIHYSYGVNSTEKGDLSSESTVSRIRTEHFPLTLESARPSHTSQYLCASSAHPRGMNTEAFFGQGTRLTVV.

This chain links TRBV5-6 with TRBJ1-1; 7 positions agree with TRBD1. J was trimmed by 1 base and V by 6 bases; bases with no gene match: 3. This CDR3 has 13 residues. Germline CDR1 is SGHDT and CDR2 is YYEEEE. The CDR3 DNA reads as TGTGCCAGCAATACAGGGGAGAACACTGAAGCTTTCTTT. Its protein is CASNTGENTEAFF. The entire variable domain, with the rest obtained from reference TRBV5-6 and TRBJ1-1, is as follows: DAGVTQSPTHLIKTRGQQVTLRCSPKSGHDTVSWYQQALGQGPQFIFQYYEEEERQRGNFPDRFSGHQFPNYSSELNVNALLLGDSALYLCASNTGENTEAFFGQGTRLTVV.

This clone has just a few counts. The chain uses TRBV19 and TRBJ2-3, with 9 bases identical to TRBD2. Looked up from germline, CDR1 is LNHDA and CDR2 is SQIVND (reference sequence). After removal of 3 bases from V and 1 base from J, the junction contained 11 bases not matched to a gene. There are 18 residues in the CDR3. The CDR3 protein is CASSIPGGSGRGTDTQYF. In DNA form, the CDR3 reads TGTGCCAGTAGTATTCCGGGGGGTAGCGGGAGAGGCACAGATACGCAGTATTTT.

This clone appeared once. The chain links TRBV28 to TRBJ2-7; 7 positions agree with TRBD2. The V gene's germline CDR1 is MDHEN and CDR2 SYDVKM. The CDR3 is 14 residues long. V lost 5 bases to trimming and J lost 3 bases; unmatched junction nucleotides: 7. Here the CDR3 reads CASSPPGLLYEQYF. CDR3 in DNA: TGTGCCAGCAGTCCACCGGGACTACTCTACGAGCAGTACTTC.

The chain couples TRBV12-3 or TRBV12-4 to TRBJ2-2; TRBD2 might be the D (6 bases). Trimming removed 2 bases at V and 7 bases at J, with 8 bases between. The CDR3 sequence is 13 residues long. DNA for the CDR3: TGTGCCAGCAGTTTACTGGAGGGCGGGGAGCTGTTTTTT. Encoded protein: CASSLLEGGELFF.

The J gene is TRBJ2-7, the V gene TRBV10-3; 7 nucleotides align to TRBD1. This CDR3 contains 14 residues. J lost 4 bases, V lost 6 bases, and 9 bases had no gene match. From germline, CDR1 is ENHRY and CDR2 SYGVKD. The CDR3 DNA sequence: TGTGCCATCAGCCAGACAGGGAGAGGATACGAGCAGTACTTC. Protein sequence: CAISQTGRGYEQYF.

V usage is TRBV19 and J usage is TRBJ2-7; D is perhaps TRBD2 (5 bases). V was trimmed by 4 bases and J by 0 bases, leaving 19 bases between them. The length of the CDR3 is 17 residues. In germline, CDR1 is LNHDA, CDR2 SQIVND (reference sequence). The CDR3: CASSRPGLGLNSYEQYF. The CDR3 region has the DNA TGTGCCAGTAGTAGGCCGGGGTTAGGGCTTAACTCCTACGAGCAGTACTTC.

This clone was seen just once. DNA of the CDR3: TGTGCCAGCAGCTTATCGTTCGGGGGAACCCCCTCAGTGCCAGATACGCAGTATTTT. Protein sequence: CASSLSFGGTPSVPDTQYF. The chain has TRBV7-9 and TRBJ2-3, with a tentative D call TRBD2 (6 bases). Per germline, CDR1 SEHNR and CDR2 FQNEAQ (reference sequence). The V end was cut by 2 bases, the J end by 4 bases, with 25 bases between. The CDR3 length is 19 residues.

This rearrangement joins TRBV5-6 to TRBJ2-5; 13 bases are a match to TRBD2. Per germline, CDR1 SGHDT and CDR2 YYEEEE. The CDR3 has 16 residues. J lost 5 bases, V lost 0 bases, and 4 bases had no gene match. CDR3 sequence (DNA): TGTGCCAGCAGCTTGGGACTAGCGGGAGGTCCCGAGACCCAGTACTTC. It yields the protein CASSLGLAGGPETQYF.